This T cell receptor beta chain was retrieved from a study of T-cell memory formation after mild COVID-19. At the level of the study: Across donors, TCR clusters were largely donor specific.

Broader study findings: Pre-infection memory held some responding clones, suggesting pre-existing cross-reactive T cells responded. Whether second-wave clones peaking at day 37 were SARS-CoV-2 specific went unconfirmed.

This CDR3 is built from 21 residues. J lost 0 bases, V lost 2 bases, and 15 bases had no gene match. Germline V gene sequence: CDR1 MNHNY, CDR2 SVGAGI (reference sequence). This clonotype was detected a few times. The antigen is undetermined. MiXCR was run by TCRdb on the 5' RACE reads, yielding one entry per CDR3 protein. The sample holds about 290,000 distinct CDR3 sequences, around 15% seen once. This clonotype originated in a man aged 18-30 years who had mild COVID-19 (a few samples of this study predate the infection). Cell type and time point are not known. The rearrangement joins TRBV6-6 to TRBJ2-3; 12 positions agree with TRBD2. Source material: PBMCs or a T cell subset sorted from them (not recorded which). CDR3 in DNA: TGTGCCAGCAGTTACCCGGGGACTAGCGGGCGCGGAGGGGCTAGCACAGATACGCAGTATTTT. Translated: CASSYPGTSGRGGASTDTQYF.